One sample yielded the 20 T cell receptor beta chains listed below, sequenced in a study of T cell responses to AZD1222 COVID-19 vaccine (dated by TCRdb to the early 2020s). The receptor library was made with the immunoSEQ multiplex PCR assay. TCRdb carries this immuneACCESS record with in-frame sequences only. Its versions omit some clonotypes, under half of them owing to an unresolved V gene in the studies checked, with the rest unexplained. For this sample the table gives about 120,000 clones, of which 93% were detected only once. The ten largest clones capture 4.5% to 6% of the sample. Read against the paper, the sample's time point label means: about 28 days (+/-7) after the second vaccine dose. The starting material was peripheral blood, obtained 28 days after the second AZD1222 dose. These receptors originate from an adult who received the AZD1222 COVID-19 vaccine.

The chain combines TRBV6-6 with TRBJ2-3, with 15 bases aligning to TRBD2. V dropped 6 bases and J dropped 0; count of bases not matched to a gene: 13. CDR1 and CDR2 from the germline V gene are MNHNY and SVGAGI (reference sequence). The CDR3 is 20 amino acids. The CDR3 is CASSPFQGLAGGPSTDTQYF. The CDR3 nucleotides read TGTGCCAGCAGCCCCTTTCAAGGACTAGCGGGGGGGCCTAGCACAGATACGCAGTATTTT.

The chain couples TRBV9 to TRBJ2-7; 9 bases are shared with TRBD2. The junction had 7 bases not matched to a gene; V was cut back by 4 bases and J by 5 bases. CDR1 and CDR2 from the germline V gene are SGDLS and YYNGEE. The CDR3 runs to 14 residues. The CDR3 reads CASSLGGGGHEQYF. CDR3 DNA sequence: TGTGCCAGCAGCCTCGGCGGGGGGGGACACGAGCAGTACTTC.

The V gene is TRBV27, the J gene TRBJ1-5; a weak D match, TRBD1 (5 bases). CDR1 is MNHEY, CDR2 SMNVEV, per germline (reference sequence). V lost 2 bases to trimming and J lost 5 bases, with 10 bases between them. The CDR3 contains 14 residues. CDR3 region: CASSLRGGDQPQHF. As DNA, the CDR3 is TGTGCCAGCAGTTTAAGAGGAGGGGATCAGCCCCAGCATTTT.

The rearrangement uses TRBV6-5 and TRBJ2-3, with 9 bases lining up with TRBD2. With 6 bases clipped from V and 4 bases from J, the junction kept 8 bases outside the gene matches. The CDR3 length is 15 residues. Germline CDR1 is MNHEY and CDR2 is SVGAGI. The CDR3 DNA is TGTGCCAGCAGCCTTTTCAGCGGGAGGCCAGATACGCAGTATTTT. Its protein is CASSLFSGRPDTQYF.

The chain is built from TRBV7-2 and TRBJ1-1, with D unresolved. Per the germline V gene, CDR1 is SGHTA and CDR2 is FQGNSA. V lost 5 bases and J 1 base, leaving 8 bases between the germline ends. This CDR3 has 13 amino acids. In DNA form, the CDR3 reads TGTGCCAGCAGCAATCAACAGAACACTGAAGCTTTCTTT. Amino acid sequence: CASSNQQNTEAFF. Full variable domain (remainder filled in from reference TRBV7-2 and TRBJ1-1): GAGVSQSPSNKVTEKGKDVELRCDPISGHTALYWYRQSLGQGLEFLIYFQGNSAPDKSGLPSDRFSAERTGGSVSTLTIQRTQQEDSAVYLCASSNQQNTEAFFGQGTRLTVV.

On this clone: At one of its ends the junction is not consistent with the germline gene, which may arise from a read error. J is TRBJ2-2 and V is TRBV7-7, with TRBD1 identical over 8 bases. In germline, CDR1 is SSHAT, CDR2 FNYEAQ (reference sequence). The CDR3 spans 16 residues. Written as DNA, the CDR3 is TGTGCTAGCAGTCGATCCGGGACAGGGAACACCGGGGAGCTGTTTTTT. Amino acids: CASSRSGTGNTGELFF.

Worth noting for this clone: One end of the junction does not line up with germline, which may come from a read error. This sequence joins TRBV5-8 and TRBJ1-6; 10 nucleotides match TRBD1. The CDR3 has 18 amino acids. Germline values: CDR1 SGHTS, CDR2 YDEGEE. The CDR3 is CASSFRDRGYSDNSPLHF. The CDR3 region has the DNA TGTGCCAGCAGCTTCCGGGACAGGGGATACTCCGATAATTCACCCCTCCACTTT.

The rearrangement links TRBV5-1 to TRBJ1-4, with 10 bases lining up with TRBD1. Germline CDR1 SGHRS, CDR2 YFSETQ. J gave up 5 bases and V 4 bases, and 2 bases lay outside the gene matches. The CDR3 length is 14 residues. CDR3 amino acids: CASSGQGENEKLFF. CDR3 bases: TGCGCCAGCAGCGGACAGGGGGAGAATGAAAAACTGTTTTTT.

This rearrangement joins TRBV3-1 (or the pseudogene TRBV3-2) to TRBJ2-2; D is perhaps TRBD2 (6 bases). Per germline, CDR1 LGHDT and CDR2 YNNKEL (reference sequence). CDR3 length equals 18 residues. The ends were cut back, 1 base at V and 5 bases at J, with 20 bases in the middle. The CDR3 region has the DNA TGTGCCAGCAGCCAAGGGGCGTTAGGAGGGAGTCATACCGGGGAGCTGTTTTTT. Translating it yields CASSQGALGGSHTGELFF.

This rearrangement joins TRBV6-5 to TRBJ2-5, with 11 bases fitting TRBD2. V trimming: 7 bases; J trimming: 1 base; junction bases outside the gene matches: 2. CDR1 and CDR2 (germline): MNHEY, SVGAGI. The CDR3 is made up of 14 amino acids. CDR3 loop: CASKGLAVQETQYF. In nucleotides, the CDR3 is TGTGCCAGCAAGGGACTAGCGGTCCAAGAGACCCAGTACTTC.

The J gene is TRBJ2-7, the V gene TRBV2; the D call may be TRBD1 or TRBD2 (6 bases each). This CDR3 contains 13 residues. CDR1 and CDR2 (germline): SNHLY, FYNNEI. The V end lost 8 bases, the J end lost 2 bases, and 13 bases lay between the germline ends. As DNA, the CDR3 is TGTGCCAGCTTAGGGGGGCGGGCCTACGAGCAGTACTTC. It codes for CASLGGRAYEQYF.

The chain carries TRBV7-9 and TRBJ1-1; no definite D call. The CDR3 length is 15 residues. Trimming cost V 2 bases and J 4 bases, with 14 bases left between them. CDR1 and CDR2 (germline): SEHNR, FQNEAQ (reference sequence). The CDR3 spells CASSLPLGVGTEAFF. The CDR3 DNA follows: TGTGCCAGCAGCTTACCTCTTGGGGTAGGCACTGAAGCTTTCTTT.

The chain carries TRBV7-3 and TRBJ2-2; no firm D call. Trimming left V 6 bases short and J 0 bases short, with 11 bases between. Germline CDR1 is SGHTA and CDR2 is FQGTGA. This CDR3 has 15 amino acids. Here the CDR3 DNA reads TGTGCCAGCAGATCATCTCCTACGAACACCGGGGAGCTGTTTTTT. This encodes CASRSSPTNTGELFF.

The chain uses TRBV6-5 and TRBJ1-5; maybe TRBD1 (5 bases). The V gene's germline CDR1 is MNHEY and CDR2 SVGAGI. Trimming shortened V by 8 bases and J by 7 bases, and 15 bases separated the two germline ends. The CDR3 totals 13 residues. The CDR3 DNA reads TGTGCCAGCCGCCGGGACCAAGGGCAGCCCCAGCATTTT. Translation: CASRRDQGQPQHF.

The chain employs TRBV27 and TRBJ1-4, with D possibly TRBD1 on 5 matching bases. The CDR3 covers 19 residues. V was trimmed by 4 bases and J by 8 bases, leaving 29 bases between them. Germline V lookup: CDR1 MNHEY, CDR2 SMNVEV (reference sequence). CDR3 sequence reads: CASSSGRRGSLGSREKLFF. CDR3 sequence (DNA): TGTGCCAGCAGTTCCGGGAGAAGGGGCTCGCTCGGTTCCCGCGAAAAACTGTTTTTT.

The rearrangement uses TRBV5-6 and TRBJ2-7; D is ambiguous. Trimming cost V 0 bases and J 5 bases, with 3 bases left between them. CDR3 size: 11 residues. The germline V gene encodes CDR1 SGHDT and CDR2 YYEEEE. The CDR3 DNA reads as TGTGCCAGCAGCTTGGACAACGAGCAGTACTTC. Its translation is CASSLDNEQYF.

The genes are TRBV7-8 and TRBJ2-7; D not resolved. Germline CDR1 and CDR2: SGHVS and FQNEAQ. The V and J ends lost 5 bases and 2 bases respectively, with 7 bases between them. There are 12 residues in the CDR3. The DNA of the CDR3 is TGTGCCAGCAGCCTCACGGCCTACGAGCAGTACTTC. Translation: CASSLTAYEQYF.

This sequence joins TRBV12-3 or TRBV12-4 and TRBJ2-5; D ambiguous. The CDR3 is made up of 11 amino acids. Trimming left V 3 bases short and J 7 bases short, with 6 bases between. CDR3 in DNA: TGTGCCAGCAGTTTTACGGGGACCCAGTACTTC. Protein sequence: CASSFTGTQYF.

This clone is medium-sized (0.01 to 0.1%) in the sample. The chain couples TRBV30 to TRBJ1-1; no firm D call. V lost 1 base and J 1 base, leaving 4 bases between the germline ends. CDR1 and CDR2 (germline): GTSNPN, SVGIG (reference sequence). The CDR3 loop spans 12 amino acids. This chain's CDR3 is CAWSEENTEAFF. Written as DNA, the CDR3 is TGTGCCTGGAGTGAGGAGAACACTGAAGCTTTCTTT. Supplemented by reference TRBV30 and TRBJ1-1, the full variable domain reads SQTIHQWPATLVQPVGSPLSLECTVEGTSNPNLYWYRQAAGRGLQLLFYSVGIGQISSEVPQNLSASRPQDRQFILSSKKLLLSDSGFYLCAWSEENTEAFFGQGTRLTVV.

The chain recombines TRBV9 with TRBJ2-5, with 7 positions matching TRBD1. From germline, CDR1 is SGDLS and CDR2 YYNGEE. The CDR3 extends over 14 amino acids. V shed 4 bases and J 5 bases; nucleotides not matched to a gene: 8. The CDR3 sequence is CASSLSGGWETQYF. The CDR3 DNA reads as TGTGCCAGCAGCCTTTCAGGGGGTTGGGAGACCCAGTACTTC.